The clone carrying this TCR beta chain was detected only a few times. Germline V gene sequence: CDR1 MNHNY, CDR2 SVGAGI (reference sequence). The CDR3 has 13 residues. Trimming stripped 6 bases from V and 8 bases from J, with 16 bases between. MiXCR, run by TCRdb on the RT-PCR reads, gives a single entry per CDR3 protein. The table shows hundreds of thousands of distinct CDR3 sequences, with about 14% occurring only once. This receptor was obtained from a female donor in good health, serving as a healthy control. The chain combines TRBV6-6 with TRBJ1-1; no clear D. Source material: memory CD4+ T cells from blood. Here the CDR3 DNA reads TGTGCCAGCAGGCCTCAGCACCCTTCGGAAGCTTTCTTT. Its translation is CASRPQHPSEAFF.